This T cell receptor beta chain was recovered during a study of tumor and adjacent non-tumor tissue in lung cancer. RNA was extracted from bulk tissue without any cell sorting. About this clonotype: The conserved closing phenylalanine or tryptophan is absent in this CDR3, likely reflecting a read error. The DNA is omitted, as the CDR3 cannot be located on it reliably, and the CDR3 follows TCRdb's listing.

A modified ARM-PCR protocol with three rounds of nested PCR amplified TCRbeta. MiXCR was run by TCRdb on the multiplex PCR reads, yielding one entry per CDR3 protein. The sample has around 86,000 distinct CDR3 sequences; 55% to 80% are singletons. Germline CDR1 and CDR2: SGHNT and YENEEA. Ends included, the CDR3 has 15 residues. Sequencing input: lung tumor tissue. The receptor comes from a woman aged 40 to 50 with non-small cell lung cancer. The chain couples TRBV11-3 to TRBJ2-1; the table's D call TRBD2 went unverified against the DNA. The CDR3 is CASSLRPGGETGQFC.